The rows below give T cell receptor beta chains drawn from one sample of a study of T cells in Graves' hyperthyroidism and ophthalmopathy. TCRdb fed the multiplex PCR reads into MiXCR, producing one record per CDR3 protein. This table holds some 600,000 distinct CDR3 sequences, approximately 15% found once. The material sequenced was blood. Source of these receptors: a woman aged 25 to 39 with Graves' hyperthyroidism that later progressed to Graves' ophthalmopathy. Each CDR3 is given with its conserved first and last residue.

TRBV10-3	CAISEQPGQGLEAFF
TRBV7-9	CASSVSPGQGGSPLHF
TRBV24-1	CATSETGPYQPQHF
TRBV29-1	CSVEVFQETQYF
TRBV12-3/TRBV12-4	CASSNPGLVFDEQFF
TRBV6-1	CASSDPTTVSYGYTF
TRBV18	CASSPSGRGQETQYF
TRBV11-2	CASSFGTADSPLHF
TRBV28	CASSLPPRSNQPQHF
TRBV29-1	CSVKLAGGDNEQFF
TRBV30	CAWSLGLTSRSELFF
TRBV20-1	CSAGTGPNTGELFF
TRBV2	CASSDRDFNTEAFF
TRBV30	CAWSAGTGISYEQYF
TRBV7-2	CASSLGGGGYSNQPQHF
TRBV28	CASSTTGVESYEQYF
TRBV5-1	CASSSGLAGLGGETQYF
TRBV30	CAWSVTLGADTQYF
TRBV30	CAWSKQGGTQYF
TRBV12-3/TRBV12-4	CASTPPAGGPYNEQFF
TRBV11-1	CASSLRRDISTDTQYF
TRBV7-9	CASSLARVGLAGVNEQFF
TRBV19	CASSSDPPVANTGELFF
TRBV9	CASSVVSVASGNYGYTF
TRBV29-1	CSVDVMFGRPDEQFF
TRBV30	CAWSPQGALEKLFF
TRBV13	CASSFYASGQETQYF
TRBV5-8	CASSLASGTFNEQFF
TRBV28	CASSPGRFAASGVAEAFF
TRBV9	CASSVAHGYEQYF
TRBV27	CASSAGTGSYEQYF
TRBV29-1	CSVVGQAGIGTEAFF
TRBV5-1	CASSSLEGEQYF
TRBV6-2/TRBV6-3	CASSYPPATSVVGNEQFF
TRBV20-1	CSARADRENSNQPQHF
TRBV28	CASSLPDLSPLHF
TRBV7-9	CASSLTSGGTNNEQFF
TRBV19	CASSIMRLAGAVYNEQFF
TRBV2	CASSEASFLTSGRNNEQFF
TRBV20-1	CSARDQGQPFYEQYF
TRBV19	CASAVGETDTQYF
TRBV2	CASRPRGDGSYEQYF
TRBV25-1	CASSDTGKRPRADTQYF
TRBV12-3/TRBV12-4	CASTGTGLSNQPQHF
TRBV15	CATSRVASGSSYEQYF
TRBV9	CASSVVIGQPGEAFF
TRBV28	CASSTSNSPLHF
TRBV7-2	CASSLPPTQYF
TRBV27	CASSLQGSIGGNQPQHF
TRBV30	CAWSGGTVTGELFF
TRBV10-3	CAISESTSGSTDTQYF
TRBV7-9	CASSLSRAGANSPLHF
TRBV5-1	CASSWDEGEKLFF
TRBV7-3	CASSLSPDNGYTF
TRBV30	CAWSTYRGTNQPQHF